This T cell receptor beta chain was sequenced in a study of blood T cell repertoires in COVID-19. Only in-frame clones appear in the TCRdb table, and some are missing; sequencing was by immunoSEQ multiplex PCR. The sample has approximately 280,000 clones; just under 90% are singletons. Germline V CDR1 and CDR2: SGHAT, FQNNGV. The CDR3 has 12 amino acids. Trimming removed 3 bases at V and 7 bases at J, with 4 bases between. Cohort allocation depended upon clinical history that participants reported. Donors in Cohort 3 counted as recovered after two negative PCRs, clearance, or symptom resolution. Input material: PBMCs or T cells enriched from blood (not recorded which). The TCR comes from a woman in her fifties or sixties who had recovered from COVID-19. The V gene is TRBV11-2, the J gene TRBJ1-6; D not resolved. The CDR3 coding sequence is TGTGCCAGCAGCTTCCCAAATTCACCCCTCCACTTT. Amino acid sequence: CASSFPNSPLHF.